This TCR beta chain was observed in a study of T cells in localized non-small cell lung cancer. General study results and limits: Tumor trailed uninvolved adjacent lung in T cell clonality, which peaked there. Investigators sequenced only a single tumor region, leaving heterogeneity possible.

Notes on this clone: As yet, its antigen is unknown.

TCRdb's table, derived via immunoSEQ multiplex PCR, lists solely in-frame clones and lacks some. The sample yields around 83,000 clones, over 60% seen once. The CDR3 has 15 amino acids. Between the trimmed V and J ends, which lost 1 base and 8 bases, there was a span of 15 bases. The germline V gene has CDR1 LNHDA and CDR2 SQIVND (reference sequence). The chain employs TRBV19 and TRBJ2-1; no clear D. This TCR was recovered from a man aged 40-75 years with stage II squamous cell lung carcinoma. Here the sequenced sample was PBMCs, taken before any cancer treatment. CDR3: CASSIGWRDGDEQFF. The CDR3 nucleotides are TGTGCCAGTAGTATAGGATGGCGCGATGGCGATGAGCAGTTCTTC.